This T cell receptor beta chain was captured by sequencing in a study of blood T cells in healthy people across ages (dated by TCRdb to the mid-2010s). A note on the overall study: In model experiments, template switching captured about one uniquely barcoded TCR beta cDNA molecule for every two T cells. Two additional independent replicas of 1 million unique cDNA reads from the same blood draw were analyzed for two donors (one aged 18 to 30 and one aged 80 or older). The study measured age-related changes in TCR beta repertoire diversity using deep sequencing normalized with unique cDNA molecular identifiers. To avoid experimental bias, donors of different ages were randomly spread across the sequencing lanes. Donors were grouped into four age groups: young (average approximately 15 years), middle-aged (roughly 37), aged (about 59) and long-lived (just over 80).

For this clonotype: Its antigen is not yet known. The input lacks base qualities; no much larger clone sits a single base away.

The donors were roughly 38 Caucasian individuals from Russia, aged roughly 6 to 100 years, who were systemically healthy. Each donor gave approximately 9.3 milliliters of peripheral blood, collected into EDTA-treated Vacutainer tubes. PBMCs were isolated by Ficoll-Paque density-gradient centrifugation, with at least 6 million obtained per sample. Total RNA was extracted from PBMCs with Trizol reagent, with at least 6 micrograms obtained per sample. For every donor, flow cytometry on a PBMC aliquot measured the percentage of naive CD45RAhigh/CD27high T cells. Library creation used 5' RACE. The sample was run on an Illumina HiSeq 2500. A second roughly 6 to 11 cycle PCR used a sample-barcoded 5' primer and a J-beta primer mix. A unique molecular identifier was introduced onto each TCR beta cDNA molecule by a template-switch 5' adaptor carrying 12 random nucleotides. At least 2.5 million CDR3-containing paired-end reads were obtained from each sample. First-strand cDNA was synthesized from all RNA with the Mint cDNA synthesis kit, primed by a TRBC-specific oligonucleotide. Following uracil-DNA glycosylase treatment, all cDNA underwent a first 18-cycle PCR with the universal primers M1SS and BC2_uni_R. As for the authors' bioinformatics: For normalization, 1 million high-quality reads were randomly selected from each sample, with every read carrying a distinct molecular identifier. Instead of being binned into consensus sequences, reads that shared molecular identifiers were thrown out. MiTCR, run with a Q25 quality threshold and the strictest error-elimination algorithm, handled CDR3 identification, clonotype clustering and error correction. Lower-bound total TCR beta diversity was estimated with a nonparametric unseen species model using Euler transformation. The raw public reads went through TCRdb reprocessing: fastp at Q25, MiXCR clone calling, in-frame beta chains kept. A single entry per CDR3 protein holds the most common genes and DNA from its merged rows. The V and J calls here are based on TCRdb, not the publication. For this sample the table gives 790,000 or so distinct CDR3 sequences, of which roughly 46% were detected only once. The ten largest clonotypes hold about a sixth of the sample.

V was cut back by 6 bases and J by 5 bases, leaving a gap of 5 bases between them. The germline V gene (reference sequence) gives CDR1 as DFQATT and CDR2 as SNEGSKA. CDR3 length: 10 amino acids, cysteine to phenylalanine. The sequence is cut down to CDR3 DNA, 30 bases in frame from base 1. What the research found in general, with its limitations: Estimates of total diversity based on one million sequenced T cells were regarded as lower bounds and as underestimates. Conclusive comparison of naive and antigen-experienced compartments was prevented by the profiling of bulk unsorted PBMCs. Compared with the aged group, the long-lived group had more naive CD4+ T cells, fewer expanded clones and increased TCR diversity, a pattern suggesting age selection. A strong correlation was found between observed TCR beta diversity and the percentage of naive T cells measured by flow cytometry. Because donor CMV infection status was unknown, age-related changes in expanded clonotypes were potentially confounded. Observed TCR beta diversity per million T cells fell roughly linearly with age, and a significant reduction was already apparent by age about 36.

The rearrangement joined TRBV20-1 to TRBJ2-1, with no confident D gene call. This TCR was recovered from an elderly man in good health. The sample consisted of blood. The CDR3 protein sequence reads: CSAHHNEQFF. The nucleotide sequence is TGCAGTGCACACCACAATGAGCAGTTCTTC.